This TCR beta chain was documented in a study of cytomegalovirus exposure and HLA in healthy donors. Turning to the study itself: Earlier, almost 120 million unique TCR beta sequences were recovered from roughly 170 million T cells by an analysis.

Both 60 Vbeta primers and 13 Jbeta primers went into the PCR. TCRdb's table, derived via immunoSEQ multiplex PCR, lists solely in-frame clones and lacks some. The sample lists fewer than 120,000 clones, over 60% occurring once. The sequenced material came from PBMCs. This TCR came from a man aged 25-45 years in good health and CMV-seropositive.

This CDR3 reads CAISESGTGNEQYF. Here the CDR3 DNA reads TGTGCCATCAGTGAGTCAGGGACAGGGAACGAGCAGTACTTC. V gene TRBV10-3 combines with J gene TRBJ2-7; 9 bases fit TRBD1. The CDR3 has 14 amino acids. Trimming cost V 0 bases and J 5 bases; bases outside gene matches: 2. Germline-derived CDR1 and CDR2 are ENHRY and SYGVKD.